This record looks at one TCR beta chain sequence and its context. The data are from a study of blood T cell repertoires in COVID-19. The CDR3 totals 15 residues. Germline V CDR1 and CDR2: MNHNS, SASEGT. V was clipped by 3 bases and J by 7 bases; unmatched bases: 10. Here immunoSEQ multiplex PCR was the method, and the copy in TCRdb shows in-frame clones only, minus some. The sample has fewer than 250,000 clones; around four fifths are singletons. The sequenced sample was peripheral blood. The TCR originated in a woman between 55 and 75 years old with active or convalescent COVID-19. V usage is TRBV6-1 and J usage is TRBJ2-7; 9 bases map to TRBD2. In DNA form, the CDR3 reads TGTGCCAGCAGTGAGCCGGGACTAGCCCCTGGGGAGCAGTACTTC. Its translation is CASSEPGLAPGEQYF.